The present entry profiles one T cell receptor (beta chain) with its context. The CDR3 covers 16 residues. Germline V gene lookup returns CDR1 SGHDT and CDR2 YYEEEE. V was shortened by 0 bases and J by 2 bases, with 9 bases between the two germline ends. The data are from a study of blood T cells in healthy people across ages. The authors ran a second PCR of roughly 7 to 11 cycles using a sample-barcoded 5' primer and a J-beta primer mix. A single record per CDR3 protein comes from TCRdb applying MiXCR to the 5' RACE reads. Of 2 million or so distinct CDR3 sequences listed, around 50% are singletons. The chain links TRBV5-6 to TRBJ2-6; tentatively, D is TRBD1 (6 bases). Material: blood. The source is a woman aged 35 to 49 in good health. This CDR3 is CASSLEGEPGANVLTF. In DNA, the CDR3 is TGTGCCAGCAGCTTGGAGGGGGAACCTGGGGCCAACGTCCTGACTTTC.